The 21 T cell receptor beta chains presented below share a single source sample, sequenced in a study of PD-1 blockade in classical Hodgkin lymphoma. Regarding time point: cycle 4 day 1 (C4D1), after around six weeks of nivolumab. There was relapse after autologous stem cell transplantation in every patient, and there was variation in brentuximab vedotin exposure. The protocol was immunoSEQ multiplex PCR, while the TCRdb copy is restricted to in-frame clones and leaves out a portion. The sample has nearly 25,000 clones; approximately 70% are singletons. This sample comprised peripheral blood mononuclear cells (PBMCs), obtained before the fourth cycle of nivolumab. The receptors come from a human donor with classical Hodgkin lymphoma.

The rearrangement joins TRBV30 to TRBJ2-7, with D perhaps given as TRBD1 or TRBD2 (5 bases each). The ends were cut back, 4 bases at V and 5 bases at J, with 12 bases in the middle. The CDR3 contains 12 residues. Germline loops: CDR1 GTSNPN, CDR2 SVGIG (reference sequence). In DNA, the CDR3 is TGTGCCTGGACGCCAGGGACCCACGAGCAGTACTTC. This sequence encodes CAWTPGTHEQYF.

V gene TRBV6-6 combines with J gene TRBJ1-3, with 8 bases identical to TRBD1. V shed 6 bases, J shed 3 bases, and the junction held 7 bases outside the gene matches. Per the germline V gene, CDR1 is MNHNY and CDR2 is SVGAGI (reference sequence). CDR3 length: 15 residues. CDR3 region: CASRSGTGIGNTIYF. CDR3 in DNA: TGTGCCAGCAGATCCGGGACAGGCATTGGAAACACCATATATTTT.

This clone is termed medium-sized. The chain recombines TRBV28 with TRBJ2-2, with 8 positions matching TRBD1. The CDR3 extends over 15 amino acids. V lost 5 bases, J lost 10 bases, and 12 bases stayed unmatched. The germline V gene has CDR1 MDHEN and CDR2 SYDVKM. Here the CDR3 DNA reads TGTGCCAGCAGTCTGGGGGGACAGGCGGCGGAGGAGCTGTTTTTT. This sequence encodes CASSLGGQAAEELFF.

With regard to this clone: One end of the junction does not line up with germline, which may come from a read error. The chain carries TRBV4-3 and TRBJ1-1; possibly TRBD1 for D (5 bases). This CDR3 comprises 17 residues. Germline V CDR1 and CDR2: LGHNA, YSLEER. The CDR3 loop is CVSSQYRSFDGDTEAFF. The CDR3 bases are TGCGTCAGCAGCCAATACAGGTCTTTTGATGGGGATACTGAAGCTTTCTTT.

V gene TRBV14 combines with J gene TRBJ1-6; D gene uncertain. Germline V gene sequence: CDR1 SGHDN, CDR2 FVKESK. Trimming removed 0 bases from V and 0 bases from J, with 6 bases in between. The CDR3 has 16 residues. For the CDR3, the DNA is TGTGCCAGCAGCCAAGATAAGGGCTCCTATAATTCACCCCTCCACTTT. Encoded protein: CASSQDKGSYNSPLHF.

This chain uses TRBV5-4 with TRBJ1-4; D unresolved. The CDR3 is made up of 15 amino acids. CDR1 is SGHNT, CDR2 YYREEE, per germline (reference sequence). Deletions cut 4 bases from V and 0 bases from J, with 10 bases between. The CDR3 DNA follows: TGTGCCAGCAGCCTAAAGGGAGCAACTAATGAAAAACTGTTTTTT. It is translated as CASSLKGATNEKLFF.

Many counts were recorded for this clone. The CDR3 sequence is CASSPEAGFEAFF. In nucleotides, the CDR3 is TGTGCCAGCTCACCAGAGGCGGGGTTTGAAGCTTTCTTT. The V gene is TRBV18, the J gene TRBJ1-1; no definite D call. In germline, CDR1 is KGHSH, CDR2 LQKENI. The CDR3 extends over 13 amino acids. The V end was cut by 2 bases, the J end by 7 bases, with 11 bases between. Variable domain in full (rest from reference TRBV18 and TRBJ1-1): NAGVMQNPRHLVRRRGQEARLRCSPMKGHSHVYWYRQLPEEGLKFMVYLQKENIIDESGMPKERFSAEFPKEGPSILRIQQVVRGDSAAYFCASSPEAGFEAFFGQGTRLTVV.

The gene calls are TRBV28 and TRBJ2-2; the D gene is possibly TRBD1 (7 bases). Trimming took off 6 bases at V and 5 bases at J, with 16 bases between the two ends. Looked up from germline, CDR1 is MDHEN and CDR2 is SYDVKM. The CDR3 runs 15 residues. The CDR3: CASRPDRAGTGELFF. As DNA, the CDR3 is TGTGCCAGCAGACCCGACAGGGCGGGAACCGGGGAGCTGTTTTTT.

This chain joins TRBV28 and TRBJ2-1, with 11 bases lining up with TRBD1. In germline, CDR1 is MDHEN, CDR2 SYDVKM. This CDR3 region has 14 residues. J was trimmed by 8 bases and V by 6 bases; bases with no gene match: 6. The DNA for the CDR3 is TGTGCCAGCAGCAGGGACAGGGGGTTCGATGAGCAGTTCTTC. This translates into CASSRDRGFDEQFF. The whole variable domain, remainder taken from reference TRBV28 and TRBJ2-1, is DVKVTQSSRYLVKRTGEKVFLECVQDMDHENMFWYRQDPGLGLRLIYFSYDVKMKEKGDIPEGYSVSREKKERFSLILESASTNQTSMYLCASSRDRGFDEQFFGPGTRLTVL.

The gene calls are TRBV10-3 and TRBJ1-1; D is undetermined. The CDR3 is 13 amino acids. Germline loops: CDR1 ENHRY, CDR2 SYGVKD. V lost 7 bases, J lost 1 base, and 10 bases lay in between. DNA for the CDR3: TGTGCCATCAAAGGTCCAGAGAACACTGAAGCTTTCTTT. Translation: CAIKGPENTEAFF.

The chain has TRBV7-3 and TRBJ1-1, with D tentatively TRBD1 (5 bases). The CDR3 length is 14 residues. Trimming shortened V by 2 bases and J by 3 bases, and 10 bases separated the two germline ends. In germline, CDR1 is SGHTA, CDR2 FQGTGA. Here the CDR3 DNA reads TGTGCCAGCAGCTTAGCGGGGGGTCACACTGAAGCTTTCTTT. Encoded protein: CASSLAGGHTEAFF.

This chain uses TRBV4-1 with TRBJ2-2; tentatively, D is TRBD1 or TRBD2 (5 bases each). V gave up 0 bases and J gave up 5 bases, with 13 bases separating them. CDR3 length: 16 residues. Germline V gene data show CDR1 as MGHRA and CDR2 as YSYEKL. The CDR3 spells CASSQDPGEGTGELFF. DNA of the CDR3: TGCGCCAGCAGCCAAGATCCGGGCGAGGGGACCGGGGAGCTGTTTTTT.

As concerns this clone: An end of the junction does not agree with germline; a read error may underlie this. J is TRBJ1-4 and V is TRBV5-5, with D possibly TRBD1 on 6 matching bases. This CDR3 is 16 amino acids long. Germline V gene data show CDR1 as SGHKS and CDR2 as YYEKEE (reference sequence). CDR3 in amino acids: CASSLTPGQDDRKLFF. CDR3 DNA sequence: TGTGCTAGCAGCTTGACCCCGGGACAAGACGATCGGAAACTGTTTTTT.

The chain's CDR3 is CASSPTGKSHEQYV. As DNA, the CDR3 is TGTGCCAGCTCACCGACAGGGAAATCACACGAGCAGTACGTC. V and J are TRBV18 and TRBJ2-7; 7 bases align to TRBD1. Losses at the gene ends were 3 bases for V and 5 bases for J; bases not matched to a gene: 7. CDR1 is KGHSH and CDR2 is LQKENI in the germline V gene. This CDR3 region has 14 residues.

The chain links TRBV9 to TRBJ2-1; D remains ambiguous. This CDR3 is 17 amino acids long. Germline assignment: CDR1 SGDLS and CDR2 YYNGEE. The V end was cut by 3 bases, the J end by 8 bases, with 24 bases between. CDR3 region: CASSGLPTAQQSDEQFF. The CDR3, as DNA: TGTGCCAGCAGCGGGCTTCCCACGGCCCAGCAATCCGATGAGCAGTTCTTC.

This clone was found a few times. The chain joins TRBV7-8 to TRBJ2-2; 12 bases agree with TRBD2. J was trimmed by 7 bases and V by 3 bases; bases with no gene match: 3. Germline V gene lookup returns CDR1 SGHVS and CDR2 FQNEAQ. The CDR3 runs to 15 residues. Written as DNA, the CDR3 is TGTGCCAGCAGCTTCCAGACTAGCGGGGGCGGGGAGCTGTTTTTT. It specifies CASSFQTSGGGELFF.

The chain uses TRBV10-1 and TRBJ2-7; no definite D call. Per germline, CDR1 WNHNN and CDR2 SYGVQD (reference sequence). The CDR3 loop spans 10 amino acids. Deletions cut 10 bases from V and 7 bases from J, with 11 bases between. CDR3 in amino acids: CAIQREEQYV. Here the CDR3 DNA reads TGCGCCATCCAGCGCGAGGAGCAGTACGTC.

The chain carries TRBV9 and TRBJ2-1, with TRBD1 identical over 7 bases. V lost 5 bases, J lost 6 bases, and 2 bases stayed unmatched. Germline-derived CDR1 and CDR2 are SGDLS and YYNGEE. This CDR3 contains 12 residues. Written as DNA, the CDR3 is TGTGCCAGCAGGGGACAGCTCAATGAGCAGTTCTTC. Protein product: CASRGQLNEQFF.

This chain connects TRBV5-4 to TRBJ2-3, with TRBD2 matching over 8 bases. The J segment lost 3 bases and the V segment lost 5 bases, leaving 11 bases of the junction unmatched. The V gene's germline CDR1 is SGHNT and CDR2 YYREEE (reference sequence). This CDR3 is built from 16 residues. Written as DNA, the CDR3 is TGTGCCAGCAGGAGGACGGGGGGGCTCGGGACAGATACGCAGTATTTT. Residues: CASRRTGGLGTDTQYF.

The genes are TRBV10-3 and TRBJ2-7; possibly TRBD1 for D (6 bases). Trimming removed 2 bases from V and 5 bases from J, with 13 bases in between. Germline V gene sequence: CDR1 ENHRY, CDR2 SYGVKD. This CDR3 region has 14 residues. The CDR3 loop reads CAISEVGAGDEQYV. In DNA, the CDR3 is TGTGCCATCAGTGAGGTGGGGGCCGGGGACGAGCAGTACGTC.

DNA of the CDR3: TGTGCCAGCAGCCGATACACAGGGGGCGTATCCTACGAGCAGTACGTC. Its translation: CASSRYTGGVSYEQYV. The chain carries TRBV28 and TRBJ2-7; 9 positions match TRBD1. In germline, CDR1 is MDHEN, CDR2 SYDVKM. V was pared by 6 bases and J by 1 base, with 10 bases of the junction left unmatched. CDR3 length: 16 amino acids.